The 7 T cell receptor beta chains given below trace back to one sample, sequenced in a study of blood T cell repertoires in COVID-19. This table comes from immunoSEQ multiplex PCR, and its TCRdb copy is limited to in-frame clones, with some not included. Found here are 150,000 or so clones, 60% to 75% of them singletons; the top ten hold 1.9%. Specimen: peripheral blood. These receptor sequences come from a woman between 70 and 85 years old with acute or convalescent COVID-19.

This sequence joins TRBV19 and TRBJ2-1; the match to TRBD1 covers 9 bases. From germline, CDR1 is LNHDA and CDR2 SQIVND (reference sequence). V was clipped by 6 bases and J by 13 bases; unmatched bases: 10. CDR3 length: 13 residues. The DNA for the CDR3 is TGTGCCAGTAGAACCCGGGACAGGGAATATCAGTTCTTC. It is translated as CASRTRDREYQFF. Looking up the rest from reference TRBV19 and TRBJ2-1 gives the full variable domain: DGGITQSPKYLFRKEGQNVTLSCEQNLNHDAMYWYRQDPGQGLRLIYYSQIVNDFQKGDIAEGYSVSREKKESFPLTVTSAQKNPTAFYLCASRTRDREYQFFGPGTRLTVL.

The CDR3 protein is CASSPGQGNGYGYTF. The CDR3 DNA reads as TGTGCCAGCAGCCCGGGACAGGGGAATGGCTATGGCTACACCTTC. The chain recombines TRBV3-1 (or the pseudogene TRBV3-2) with TRBJ1-2, with TRBD1 matching over 10 bases. CDR3 length equals 15 residues. The V gene's germline CDR1 is LGHDT and CDR2 YNNKEL (reference sequence). With V trimmed by 4 bases and J by 4 bases, 6 bases remained unmatched.

The gene calls are TRBV19 and TRBJ1-2; 11 bases agree with TRBD1. Per germline, CDR1 LNHDA and CDR2 SQIVND (reference sequence). This CDR3 contains 14 residues. V lost 5 bases and J lost 4; bases outside the gene matches: 3. The CDR3 reads CASSSDRGPYGYTF. CDR3 DNA sequence: TGTGCCAGTAGTTCGGACAGGGGGCCCTATGGCTACACCTTC.

The rearrangement links TRBV6-5 to TRBJ2-5; D perhaps matches TRBD2 (6 bases). Germline CDR1 reads MNHEY; CDR2 reads SVGAGI. The CDR3 contains 15 residues. The V and J ends lost 6 bases and 4 bases respectively, with 18 bases between them. DNA of the CDR3: TGTGCCAGCAGCTCCCCCCTGGGGGGTCGAGAGACCCAGTACTTC. Amino acids: CASSSPLGGRETQYF.

CDR3 sequence reads: CASNDRGRNLYNEQFF. For the CDR3, the DNA is TGTGCCAGCAACGACAGGGGGCGAAACCTTTACAATGAGCAGTTCTTC. This chain connects TRBV6-6 to TRBJ2-1; 10 bases are shared with TRBD1. Germline V gene data show CDR1 as MNHNY and CDR2 as SVGAGI (reference sequence). The CDR3 consists of 16 residues. V lost 7 bases and J lost 4; bases outside the gene matches: 10.

This clone appeared a few times. V usage is TRBV9 and J usage is TRBJ2-7; possibly TRBD1 for D (5 bases). This CDR3 is 14 amino acids long. V lost 5 bases to trimming and J lost 0 bases, with 12 bases between them. Germline V CDR1 and CDR2: SGDLS, YYNGEE. The CDR3 here is CASSSTATSYEQYF. CDR3 coding DNA: TGTGCCAGCAGTTCGACAGCAACCTCCTACGAGCAGTACTTC. The full variable domain, in which reference TRBV9 and TRBJ2-7 provide the parts outside the CDR3, is DSGVTQTPKHLITATGQRVTLRCSPRSGDLSVYWYQQSLDQGLQFLIQYYNGEERAKGNILERFSAQQFPDLHSELNLSSLELGDSALYFCASSSTATSYEQYFGPGTRLTVT.

The sample holds many counts of this clone. The chain carries TRBV24-1 and TRBJ2-2; D gene unclear. The ends were cut back, 4 bases at V and 7 bases at J, with 6 bases in the middle. Germline V CDR1 and CDR2: KGHDR, SFDVKD. This CDR3 is 12 amino acids long. The CDR3 bases are TGTGCCACCAGTGACAGGCGCGGGGAGCTGTTTTTT. It is translated as CATSDRRGELFF.